This T cell receptor beta chain was found in a study of blood T cell repertoires in COVID-19. There are 15 residues in the CDR3. Germline assignment: CDR1 LNHDA and CDR2 SQIVND (reference sequence). The V end was cut by 6 bases, the J end by 4 bases, with 16 bases between. Cohorts were based on clinical histories the participants reported. Measured with immunoSEQ multiplex PCR; TCRdb has only the in-frame clones, and not every one. The sample holds roughly 200,000 clones, roughly 87% seen once. The clonotype originates from a man aged 18-30 years with acute COVID-19. The sample comprised PBMCs or T cells enriched from blood (not recorded which). The chain links TRBV19 to TRBJ1-3; TRBD1 might be the D (6 bases). CDR3 in DNA: TGTGCCAGTAGAGGGCAGGGGCTTATCGGAAACACCATATATTTT. Amino acids: CASRGQGLIGNTIYF.